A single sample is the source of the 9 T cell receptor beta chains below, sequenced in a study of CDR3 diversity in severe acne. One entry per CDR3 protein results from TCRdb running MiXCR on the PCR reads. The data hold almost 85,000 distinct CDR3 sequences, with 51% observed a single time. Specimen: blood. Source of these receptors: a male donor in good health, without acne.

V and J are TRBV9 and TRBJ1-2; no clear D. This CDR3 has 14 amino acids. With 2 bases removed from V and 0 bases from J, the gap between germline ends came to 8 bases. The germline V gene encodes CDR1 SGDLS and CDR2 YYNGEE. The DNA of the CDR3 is TGTGCCAGCAGCGTCCTCTCTACTAACTATGGCTACACCTTC. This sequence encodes CASSVLSTNYGYTF.

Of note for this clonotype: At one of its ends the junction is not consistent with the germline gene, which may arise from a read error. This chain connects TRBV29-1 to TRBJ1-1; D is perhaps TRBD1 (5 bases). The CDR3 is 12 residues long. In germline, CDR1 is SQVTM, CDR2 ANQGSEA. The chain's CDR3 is CAWGRGNTEAFF. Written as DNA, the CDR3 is TGTGCCTGGGGGAGGGGGAACACTGAAGCTTTCTTT.

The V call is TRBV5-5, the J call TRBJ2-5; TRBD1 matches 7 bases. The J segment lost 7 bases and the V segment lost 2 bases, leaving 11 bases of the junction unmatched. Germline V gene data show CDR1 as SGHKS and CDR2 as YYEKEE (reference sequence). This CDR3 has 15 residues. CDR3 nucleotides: TGTGCCAGCAGCTTTCCCGGGACAGCATATGGGACCCAGTACTTC. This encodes CASSFPGTAYGTQYF.

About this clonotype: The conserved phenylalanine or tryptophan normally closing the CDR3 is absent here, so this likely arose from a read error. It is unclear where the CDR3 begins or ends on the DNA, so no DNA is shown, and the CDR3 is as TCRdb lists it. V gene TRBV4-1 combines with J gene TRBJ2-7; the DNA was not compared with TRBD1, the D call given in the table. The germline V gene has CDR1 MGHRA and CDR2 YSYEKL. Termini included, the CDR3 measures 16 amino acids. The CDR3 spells CASSPRGGQGSYEQHL.

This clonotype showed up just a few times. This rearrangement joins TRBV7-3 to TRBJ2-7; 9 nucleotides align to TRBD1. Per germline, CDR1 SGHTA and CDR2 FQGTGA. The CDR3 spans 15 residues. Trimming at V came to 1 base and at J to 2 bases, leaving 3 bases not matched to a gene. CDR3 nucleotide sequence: TGTGCCAGCAGCTTAAAGGGGACAGGGACCTACGAGCAGTACTTC. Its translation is CASSLKGTGTYEQYF.

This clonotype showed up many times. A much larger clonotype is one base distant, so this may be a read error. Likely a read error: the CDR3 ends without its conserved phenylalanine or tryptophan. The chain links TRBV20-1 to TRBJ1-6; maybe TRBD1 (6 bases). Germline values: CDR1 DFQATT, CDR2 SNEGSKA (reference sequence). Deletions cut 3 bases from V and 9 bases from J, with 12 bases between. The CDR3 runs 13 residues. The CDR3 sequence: CSASGTIGSPLHS. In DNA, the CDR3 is TGCAGTGCTAGCGGGACAATCGGTTCACCCCTCCACTCT.

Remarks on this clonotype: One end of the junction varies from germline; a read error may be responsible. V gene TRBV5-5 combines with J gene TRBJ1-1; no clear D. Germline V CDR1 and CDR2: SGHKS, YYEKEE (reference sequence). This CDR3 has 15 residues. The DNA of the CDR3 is TGCGCCAGCGGGCTGGAGGTTGAGAGGAACACTGAAGCTTTCTTT. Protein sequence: CASGLEVERNTEAFF. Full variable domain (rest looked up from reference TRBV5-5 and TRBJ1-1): DAGVTQSPTHLIKTRGQQVTLRCSPISGHKSVSWYQQVLGQGPQFIFQYYEKEERGRGNFPDRFSARQFPNYSSELNVNALLLGDSALYLCASGLEVERNTEAFFGQGTRLTVV.

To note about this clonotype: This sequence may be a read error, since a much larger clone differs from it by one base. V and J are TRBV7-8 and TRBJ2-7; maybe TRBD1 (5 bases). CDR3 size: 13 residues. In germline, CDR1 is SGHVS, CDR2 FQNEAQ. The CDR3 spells CANSSPQGDEQYF. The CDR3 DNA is TGTGCCAACAGCTCCCCCCAGGGCGACGAGCAGTACTTC.

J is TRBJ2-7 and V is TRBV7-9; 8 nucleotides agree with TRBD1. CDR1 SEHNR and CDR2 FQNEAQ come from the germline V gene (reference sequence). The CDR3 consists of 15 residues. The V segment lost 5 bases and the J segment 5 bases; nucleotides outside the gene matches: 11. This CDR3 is CASSPGAGGFNEQYF. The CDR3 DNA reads TGTGCCAGCAGCCCCGGGGCAGGGGGCTTCAACGAGCAGTACTTC.